Here is one TCR beta chain with its context. The antigen remains undetermined. The CDR3 has 16 amino acids. The data were taken from a study of T-cell memory formation after mild COVID-19. TCRdb fed the 5' RACE reads into MiXCR, producing one record per CDR3 protein. In the table there are approximately 260,000 distinct CDR3 sequences, 15% to 20% of which are singletons. The study's findings and limits: Some SARS-CoV-2-responding clones were already detected in memory before infection. CD4/CD8 balance held among clones contracting day 15 to 85, and later expanders leaned CD4+.

The sequenced sample consisted of PBMCs or a T cell subset sorted from them (not recorded which). The rearrangement joins TRBV21-1 to TRBJ2-1; TRBD2 was called by the table and not checked on the DNA. TRBV21-1 is recorded as a pseudogene. This TCR came from a man aged 18 to 29 who had mild COVID-19 (a few samples of this study predate the infection). Cell type and time point are not known. The CDR3 DNA reads TGTGCCAGCAGCACCGGACGACTAGCGGGGAACAATGAGCAGTTCTTC. Translated: CASSTGRLAGNNEQFF.